Below, 9 T cell receptor beta chains from the same sample are listed, as sequenced in a study of T-cell reconstitution after alpha-beta-depleted transplantation in children (dated by TCRdb to about 2016). Library preparation employed PCR. Sequenced using an Illumina HiSeq 2500. TCR library preparation used molecular barcoding, with unique molecular identifiers applied to normalize quantification of the TCRbeta repertoire. Using fastp trimming at Q25 and MiXCR clonotype assembly, TCRdb reanalyzed the public sequencing data and kept in-frame beta chains. Each entry merges the rows of one CDR3 protein and shows their most common DNA and genes. This sample comprises 200,000 to 250,000 distinct CDR3 sequences, about a tenth of them detected only once. The ten top clones hold 6.2% of the sample. Specimen: PBMCs from the stem cell graft donor, collected from the stem cell graft. Receptor source: a human donor who donated a stem cell graft to a child with acute lymphoblastic leukemia.

This clonotype was counted between two and nine times. J is TRBJ2-7 and V is TRBV12-3 or TRBV12-4; D is perhaps TRBD1 (5 bases). V was pared by 7 bases and J by 3 bases, with 16 bases between. The CDR3 is 14 residues long. The CDR3 here is CASNPGHGNYEQYF. CDR3 DNA: TGTGCCAGCAATCCAGGACACGGCAACTACGAGCAGTACTTC.

This clonotype was seen repeatedly, ten times or more. The chain employs TRBV5-1 and TRBJ2-1; 12 bases match TRBD2. Trimming cost V 3 bases and J 7 bases; bases outside gene matches: 8. The length of the CDR3 is 16 residues. Germline V gives CDR1 SGHRS, CDR2 YFSETQ. The CDR3 DNA follows: TGCGCCAGCAGCTGGGACCTAGCGGGGGGGAGGAATGAGCAGTTCTTC. Translation: CASSWDLAGGRNEQFF.

V and J are TRBV4-3 and TRBJ2-7; D unclear. Trimming left V 0 bases short and J 1 base short, with 10 bases between. Looked up from germline, CDR1 is LGHNA and CDR2 is YSLEER. The CDR3 has 15 residues. The CDR3 reads CASSQEATDSYEQYF. The CDR3 bases are TGCGCCAGCAGCCAAGAGGCGACCGATTCCTACGAGCAGTACTTC.

The chain couples TRBV15 to TRBJ1-5, with no clear D. Germline V lookup: CDR1 LNHNV, CDR2 YYDKDF (reference sequence). The CDR3 has 17 amino acids. V was trimmed by 0 bases and J by 4 bases, leaving 16 bases between them. CDR3 DNA sequence: TGTGCCACCAGCAGAGATAAGGCAGGCGGCATGAATCAGCCCCAGCATTTT. Its translation: CATSRDKAGGMNQPQHF.

Many counts were recorded for this clonotype. The chain employs TRBV9 and TRBJ2-7, with 11 bases identical to TRBD2. J gave up 1 base and V 0 bases, and 0 bases lay outside the gene matches. Germline CDR1 SGDLS, CDR2 YYNGEE. The CDR3 contains 15 residues. The CDR3 protein is CASSVGLAGSYEQYF. CDR3 DNA sequence: TGTGCCAGCAGCGTAGGACTAGCGGGGTCCTACGAGCAGTACTTC.

There are many counts of this clonotype. The chain carries TRBV5-1 and TRBJ2-7, with TRBD1 matching over 11 bases. The V segment lost 0 bases and the J segment 5 bases; nucleotides outside the gene matches: 1. CDR1 is SGHRS and CDR2 is YFSETQ in the germline V gene. This CDR3 contains 14 residues. CDR3 in DNA: TGCGCCAGCAGCTTGGGGACAGGGGGCCACGAGCAGTACTTC. This gives the protein CASSLGTGGHEQYF.

This clonotype was recorded a few times. One end of the junction varies from germline; a read error may be responsible. The CDR3 spells CASSQEPRGPGTGELFF. The DNA of the CDR3 is TGTGCCAGCAGTCAAGAACCCCGGGGGCCCGGCACCGGGGAGCTGTTTTTT. This chain links TRBV4-2 with TRBJ2-2; D possibly matches TRBD1 or TRBD2 (6 bases each). The CDR3 is 17 residues long. Germline V gives CDR1 LGHNA, CDR2 YNFKEQ.

This clonotype came up many times. This chain's CDR3 is CASSLGLLDRGNTIYF. The CDR3 bases are TGCGCCAGCAGCTTGGGTCTTTTGGACAGAGGAAACACCATATATTTT. The J gene is TRBJ1-3, the V gene TRBV5-1; D may be TRBD1 (6 bases). Germline CDR1 reads SGHRS; CDR2 reads YFSETQ. Trimming shortened V by 0 bases and J by 4 bases, and 14 bases separated the two germline ends. This CDR3 is built from 16 residues.

This chain uses TRBV20-1 with TRBJ2-5; 9 bases line up with TRBD2. V shed 5 bases and J 7 bases; nucleotides not matched to a gene: 20. From germline, CDR1 is DFQATT and CDR2 SNEGSKA (reference sequence). The CDR3 is made up of 17 amino acids. The CDR3 sequence: CSALRADRSGGSGTQYF. The DNA of the CDR3 is TGCAGTGCTCTTCGGGCCGATCGTAGCGGGGGATCCGGGACCCAGTACTTC.